This T cell receptor (beta chain) was recorded in a study of cytomegalovirus exposure and HLA in healthy donors. Germline loops: CDR1 WNHNN, CDR2 SYGVQD (reference sequence). V was cut by 6 bases and J by 5 bases, with 18 bases left in between. The length of the CDR3 is 15 residues. Both 60 Vbeta primers and 13 Jbeta primers went into the PCR. This table comes from immunoSEQ multiplex PCR, and its TCRdb copy is limited to in-frame clones, with some not included. The data hold about 77,000 clones, with approximately 80% observed a single time. On this clone itself: The same CDR3 is also encoded by other DNA sequences in this sample.

The clonotype originates from a man aged 40-49 years in good health and CMV-seronegative. The sequenced sample was PBMCs. The chain uses TRBV10-1 and TRBJ2-3; D is possibly TRBD2 (6 bases). The CDR3 DNA is TGCGCCAGCAGCGCGGGGCAGGGAGGAAGAGATACGCAGTATTTT. Translation: CASSAGQGGRDTQYF.